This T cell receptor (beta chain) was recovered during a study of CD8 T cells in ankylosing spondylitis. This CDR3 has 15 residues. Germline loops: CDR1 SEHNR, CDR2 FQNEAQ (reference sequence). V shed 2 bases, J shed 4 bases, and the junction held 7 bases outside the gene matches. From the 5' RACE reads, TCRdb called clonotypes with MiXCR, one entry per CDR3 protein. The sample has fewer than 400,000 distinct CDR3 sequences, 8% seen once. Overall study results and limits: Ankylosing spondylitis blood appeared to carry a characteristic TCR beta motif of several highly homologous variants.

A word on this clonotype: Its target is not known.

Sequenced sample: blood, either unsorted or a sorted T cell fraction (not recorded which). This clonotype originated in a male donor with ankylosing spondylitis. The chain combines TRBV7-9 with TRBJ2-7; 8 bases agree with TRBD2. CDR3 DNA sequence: TGTGCCAGCAGCTTACACGCGGGAGGCGGTTACGAGCAGTACTTC. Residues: CASSLHAGGGYEQYF.